This is a list of T cell receptor beta chains from one sample in a study of cytomegalovirus exposure and HLA in healthy donors. TCRdb's table, derived via immunoSEQ multiplex PCR, lists solely in-frame clones and lacks some. The sample consists of over 95,000 clones, 77% of them appearing once. The sequencing sample was made of PBMCs. The receptors stem from a man aged 35-49 years in good health and CMV-seropositive. Each CDR3 is given with its conserved first and last residue. D genes are given only for firm matches. Expanded clones get a size class; other rows say once, few or many, or leave the size out.

v_gene: TRBV5-5; d_gene: TRBD1; abundance: -; j_gene: TRBJ1-6; CDR3aa: CASTRDRLYNSPLHF; CDR3nt: TGTGCCAGCACCAGGGACAGACTTTATAATTCACCCCTCCACTTT
v_gene: TRBV19; d_gene: TRBD2; abundance: -; j_gene: TRBJ2-5; CDR3aa: CASSFTSGGGETQYF; CDR3nt: TGTGCCAGTAGTTTTACTAGCGGGGGAGGAGAGACCCAGTACTTC
v_gene: TRBV10-3; d_gene: -; abundance: -; j_gene: TRBJ2-1; CDR3aa: CAISESGRYNEQFF; CDR3nt: TGTGCCATCAGTGAGTCTGGGAGGTACAATGAGCAGTTCTTC
v_gene: TRBV4-1; d_gene: TRBD1; abundance: few; j_gene: TRBJ1-5; CDR3aa: CASSQTRQGGQPQHF; CDR3nt: TGCGCCAGCAGCCAAACAAGACAGGGAGGTCAGCCCCAGCATTTT
v_gene: TRBV5-5; d_gene: TRBD2; abundance: -; j_gene: TRBJ2-5; CDR3aa: CASSQLAGGDETQYF; CDR3nt: TGTGCCAGCAGCCAGCTAGCGGGGGGAGACGAGACCCAGTACTTC
v_gene: TRBV28; d_gene: TRBD1; abundance: -; j_gene: TRBJ1-5; CDR3aa: CASSLGQGAGNQPQHF; CDR3nt: TGTGCCAGCAGTTTGGGACAGGGGGCGGGAAATCAGCCCCAGCATTTT
v_gene: TRBV7-3; d_gene: -; abundance: -; j_gene: TRBJ1-1; CDR3aa: CASSKGANTEAFF; CDR3nt: TGTGCCAGCAGCAAAGGGGCGAACACTGAAGCTTTCTTT
v_gene: TRBV2; d_gene: TRBD1; abundance: -; j_gene: TRBJ2-5; CDR3aa: CASREGQGGETQYF; CDR3nt: TGTGCCAGCAGGGAGGGACAGGGAGGAGAGACCCAGTACTTC
v_gene: TRBV18; d_gene: -; abundance: -; j_gene: TRBJ2-5; CDR3aa: CASSPRQGGQETQYF; CDR3nt: TGTGCCAGCTCACCACGTCAGGGGGGCCAAGAGACCCAGTACTTC
v_gene: TRBV11-3; d_gene: TRBD1; abundance: -; j_gene: TRBJ2-7; CDR3aa: CASSFGQGPSEQYF; CDR3nt: TGTGCCAGCAGCTTCGGACAGGGTCCGAGCGAGCAGTACTTC
v_gene: TRBV11-2; d_gene: -; abundance: few; j_gene: TRBJ2-5; CDR3aa: CASSLVAVGETQYF; CDR3nt: TGTGCCAGCAGCTTAGTGGCTGTGGGCGAGACCCAGTACTTC
v_gene: TRBV9; d_gene: -; abundance: -; j_gene: TRBJ2-2; CDR3aa: CASSTPGGGGAGELFF; CDR3nt: TGTGCCAGCAGCACCCCGGGAGGGGGCGGGGCCGGGGAGCTGTTTTTT
v_gene: TRBV4-3; d_gene: TRBD2; abundance: few; j_gene: TRBJ2-1; CDR3aa: CASSPSSGGATEQFF; CDR3nt: TGCGCCAGCAGCCCGTCTAGCGGGGGGGCCACTGAGCAGTTCTTC
v_gene: TRBV11-2; d_gene: -; abundance: -; j_gene: TRBJ1-5; CDR3aa: CASSQGSRVPQHF; CDR3nt: TGTGCCAGCAGCCAGGGGTCTCGGGTGCCCCAGCATTTT
v_gene: TRBV5-5; d_gene: -; abundance: -; j_gene: TRBJ2-3; CDR3aa: CASSPPGGGRTDTQYF; CDR3nt: TGTGCCAGCAGCCCACCAGGGGGAGGACGCACAGATACGCAGTATTTT
v_gene: TRBV10-1; d_gene: -; abundance: -; j_gene: TRBJ1-1; CDR3aa: CASRGPFRGRKQVAFF; CDR3nt: TGCGCCAGCAGGGGTCCTTTCAGGGGACGAAAACAGGTGGCTTTCTTT
v_gene: TRBV10-3; d_gene: -; abundance: -; j_gene: TRBJ2-7; CDR3aa: CALRRDRDSYEQYF; CDR3nt: TGTGCCCTCAGGAGGGACAGAGACTCCTACGAGCAGTACTTC
v_gene: TRBV10-3; d_gene: -; abundance: -; j_gene: TRBJ2-1; CDR3aa: CATNPRGSSYNEQFF; CDR3nt: TGTGCCACCAATCCCCGGGGGAGCTCCTACAATGAGCAGTTCTTC
v_gene: TRBV7-9; d_gene: -; abundance: -; j_gene: TRBJ2-1; CDR3aa: CASSLGASRDNEQFF; CDR3nt: TGTGCCAGCAGCTTAGGGGCGTCCAGAGACAATGAGCAGTTCTTC
v_gene: TRBV15; d_gene: TRBD2; abundance: -; j_gene: TRBJ2-7; CDR3aa: CATSRAPAGGYEQYF; CDR3nt: TGTGCCACCAGCAGAGCTCCAGCGGGGGGCTACGAGCAGTACTTC
v_gene: TRBV4-1; d_gene: TRBD2; abundance: -; j_gene: TRBJ2-1; CDR3aa: CASTIKLAGSYNEQFF; CDR3nt: TGCGCCAGCACCATTAAACTAGCGGGGAGCTACAATGAGCAGTTCTTC
v_gene: TRBV2; d_gene: TRBD2; abundance: few; j_gene: TRBJ2-3; CDR3aa: CANGLAEITDTQYF; CDR3nt: TGTGCCAACGGACTAGCGGAGATCACAGATACGCAGTATTTT
v_gene: TRBV9; d_gene: TRBD2; abundance: -; j_gene: TRBJ2-1; CDR3aa: CASSAKLAGGRNEQFF; CDR3nt: TGTGCCAGCAGCGCTAAGCTAGCGGGGGGTAGGAATGAGCAGTTCTTC
v_gene: TRBV11-1; d_gene: -; abundance: -; j_gene: TRBJ2-3; CDR3aa: CASSFGEEGTDTQYF; CDR3nt: TGTGCCAGCAGTTTTGGGGAGGAGGGTACAGATACGCAGTATTTT